The 28 T cell receptor beta chains listed next were all sequenced from one sample in a study of T cell responses to AZD1222 COVID-19 vaccine. Generated by immunoSEQ multiplex PCR, the TCRdb table keeps only in-frame clones and is missing some. The sample gives approximately 170,000 clones, 85% to 95% of which show up once; just over 5% is in the top ten. The input for sequencing was peripheral blood, taken 28 days after the second AZD1222 dose. The receptor set was obtained from an adult who received the AZD1222 COVID-19 vaccine.

This sequence joins TRBV7-9 and TRBJ1-6; D unresolved. From germline, CDR1 is SEHNR and CDR2 FQNEAQ (reference sequence). The CDR3 contains 17 residues. V was shortened by 1 base and J by 0 bases, with 10 bases between the two germline ends. CDR3: CASSLGGGRSYNSPLHF. CDR3 nucleotides: TGTGCCAGCAGCTTAGGGGGTGGTCGCTCCTATAATTCACCCCTCCACTTT.

The chain links TRBV3-1 (or the pseudogene TRBV3-2) to TRBJ2-1, with D possibly matching TRBD2 (6 bases). Trimming took off 1 base at V and 7 bases at J, with 14 bases between the two ends. CDR1 is LGHDT and CDR2 is YNNKEL in the germline V gene (reference sequence). CDR3 length equals 15 residues. This chain's CDR3 is CASSQGRADYNEQFF. Written as DNA, the CDR3 is TGTGCCAGCAGCCAAGGTAGAGCGGACTATAATGAGCAGTTCTTC.

The chain joins TRBV19 to TRBJ1-5; TRBD1 is a possible D gene (5 bases). This CDR3 is 14 amino acids long. V was pared by 6 bases and J by 3 bases, with 12 bases between. Per the germline V gene, CDR1 is LNHDA and CDR2 is SQIVND (reference sequence). Written as DNA, the CDR3 is TGTGCCAGTAGCCCGGGACGGCTCAATCAGCCCCAGCATTTT. The encoded protein is CASSPGRLNQPQHF.

The chain employs TRBV27 and TRBJ2-1; D may be TRBD2 (6 bases). V was shortened by 0 bases and J by 1 base, with 13 bases between the two germline ends. CDR1 and CDR2 from the germline V gene are MNHEY and SMNVEV (reference sequence). The CDR3 totals 17 residues. In DNA, the CDR3 is TGTGCCAGCAGTTTATCCGGACTAAAGAGTTCCTACAATGAGCAGTTCTTC. This encodes CASSLSGLKSSYNEQFF.

The chain carries TRBV6-5 and TRBJ2-7; maybe TRBD2 (6 bases). The CDR3 runs to 13 residues. V shed 2 bases and J shed 6 bases, with 11 bases lying between them. Germline CDR1 reads MNHEY; CDR2 reads SVGAGI. Here the CDR3 DNA reads TGTGCCAGCAGTTACCGACTAGTCACCGAGCAGTACTTC. This gives the protein CASSYRLVTEQYF.

The gene calls are TRBV6-5 and TRBJ1-1; no clear D. From germline, CDR1 is MNHEY and CDR2 SVGAGI. Trimming removed 6 bases at V and 8 bases at J, with 19 bases between. The CDR3 spans 14 residues. The CDR3 DNA is TGTGCCAGCAGCGCCGGTGATCCGATCTCCGAAGCTTTCTTT. Translated, it gives CASSAGDPISEAFF.

This chain joins TRBV19 and TRBJ1-5; D perhaps matches TRBD1 (5 bases). The germline V gene encodes CDR1 LNHDA and CDR2 SQIVND (reference sequence). V was pared by 2 bases and J by 7 bases, with 9 bases between. The CDR3 totals 13 residues. CDR3 region: CASSITRDQPQHF. The CDR3 DNA reads as TGTGCCAGTAGTATAACCAGGGACCAGCCCCAGCATTTT.

The gene calls are TRBV27 and TRBJ2-1; no firm D call. The CDR3 is 14 residues long. Trimming pared 1 base from V and 7 bases from J, leaving 11 bases between. CDR1 MNHEY and CDR2 SMNVEV come from the germline V gene (reference sequence). This CDR3 reads CASSLWSPRNEQFF. The CDR3 DNA sequence: TGTGCCAGCAGTTTATGGTCCCCGAGGAATGAGCAGTTCTTC.

The rearrangement uses TRBV6-5 and TRBJ2-1; D is ambiguous. Germline CDR1 and CDR2: MNHEY and SVGAGI. The CDR3 consists of 13 residues. The germline V and J ends were trimmed by 4 bases and 8 bases, with 12 bases remaining between them. DNA of the CDR3: TGTGCCAGCAGTTTCAACTCCCAGTATGAGCAGTTCTTC. As protein: CASSFNSQYEQFF.

This clone showed up just once. This chain connects TRBV30 to TRBJ1-3; D call uncertain. V gave up 3 bases and J gave up 4 bases, with 7 bases separating them. This CDR3 has 12 amino acids. CDR1 and CDR2 (germline): GTSNPN, SVGIG (reference sequence). The CDR3, as DNA: TGTGCCTGGAGCACAACCGGAAACACCATATATTTT. It codes for CAWSTTGNTIYF.

This chain uses TRBV7-9 with TRBJ1-1; D ambiguous. The germline V gene encodes CDR1 SEHNR and CDR2 FQNEAQ (reference sequence). Trimming took 5 bases from V and 2 from J, leaving 6 bases between them. The CDR3 is made up of 12 amino acids. CDR3 coding DNA: TGTGCCAGCAGCGAATTAAACACTGAAGCTTTCTTT. It is translated as CASSELNTEAFF.

The rearrangement joins TRBV19 to TRBJ1-6; D perhaps matches TRBD1 (5 bases). V was cut by 5 bases and J by 5 bases, with 13 bases left in between. The CDR3 spans 15 residues. Germline V gene lookup returns CDR1 LNHDA and CDR2 SQIVND (reference sequence). In DNA form, the CDR3 reads TGTGCCAGTAGTCTTCGTCAGGGCGATAATTCACCCCTCCACTTT. Translated, it gives CASSLRQGDNSPLHF.

The chain combines TRBV10-1 with TRBJ2-1; 13 positions match TRBD2. CDR1 is WNHNN, CDR2 SYGVQD, per germline (reference sequence). There are 16 residues in the CDR3. Trimming at V came to 6 bases and at J to 8 bases, leaving 10 bases not matched to a gene. The CDR3 coding sequence is TGCGCCAGCAGATTACGGACTAGCGGGAGTTTCGATGAGCAGTTCTTC. Amino acids: CASRLRTSGSFDEQFF.

This chain joins TRBV6-5 and TRBJ1-2, with TRBD1 matching 9 bases. The CDR3 is 15 amino acids. Germline CDR1 and CDR2: MNHEY and SVGAGI. The junction had 5 bases not matched to a gene; V was cut back by 6 bases and J by 0 bases. CDR3 amino acids: CASRSGTGSNYGYTF. CDR3 DNA sequence: TGTGCCAGCAGGTCCGGGACAGGGTCTAACTATGGCTACACCTTC.

This clone was recorded only once. CDR3 residues: CASSLALNDRVAYEQYF. CDR3 DNA sequence: TGCGCCAGCAGCTTGGCCCTCAATGACAGGGTCGCCTACGAGCAGTACTTC. This chain joins TRBV5-1 and TRBJ2-7, with 7 bases aligning to TRBD1. The CDR3 contains 17 residues. Germline loops: CDR1 SGHRS, CDR2 YFSETQ. Trimming cost V 0 bases and J 2 bases; bases outside gene matches: 11.

This clone was seen only once. The chain combines TRBV11-1 with TRBJ1-1; D might be TRBD1 (5 bases). V lost 1 base and J lost 1, with 10 bases in between. CDR3 size: 15 residues. From germline, CDR1 is SGHAT and CDR2 FQDESV (reference sequence). The CDR3 region is CASSLGVRGNTEAFF. The CDR3 DNA reads TGTGCCAGCAGCTTAGGAGTAAGGGGGAACACTGAAGCTTTCTTT.

The chain employs TRBV11-3 and TRBJ2-3; 13 bases fit TRBD2. Germline trimming cut 1 base from V and 4 bases from J; bases unmatched to any gene: 8. This CDR3 spans 18 amino acids. CDR1 and CDR2 from the germline V gene are SGHNT and YENEEA. CDR3 sequence (DNA): TGTGCCAGCAGCTTAGGGGCCGGACTAGCGGGAGTGGCAGATACGCAGTATTTT. Translated: CASSLGAGLAGVADTQYF.

The chain links TRBV5-6 to TRBJ1-1, with 9 nucleotides matching TRBD1. This CDR3 spans 17 amino acids. Germline V gene data show CDR1 as SGHDT and CDR2 as YYEEEE. J gave up 5 bases and V 0 bases, and 11 bases lay outside the gene matches. This CDR3 is CASSLAVDRGKKTEAFF. In DNA form, the CDR3 reads TGTGCCAGCAGCTTGGCCGTGGACAGGGGAAAAAAGACTGAAGCTTTCTTT.

CDR3 sequence reads: CAITAGQGNYEQYF. The CDR3 DNA reads as TGTGCCATCACTGCGGGACAGGGTAACTACGAGCAGTACTTC. The rearrangement links TRBV10-3 to TRBJ2-7, with 9 bases that match TRBD1. CDR3 length: 14 residues. Germline V gene lookup returns CDR1 ENHRY and CDR2 SYGVKD. The J segment lost 3 bases and the V segment lost 7 bases, leaving 7 bases of the junction unmatched.

This clone was observed once. V gene TRBV25-1 combines with J gene TRBJ1-6; TRBD1 matches at 8 bases. Germline assignment: CDR1 MGHDK and CDR2 SYGVNS. The CDR3 extends over 18 amino acids. V dropped 3 bases and J dropped 10; count of bases not matched to a gene: 17. The CDR3 sequence is CASSDARGGQGARSPLHF. The CDR3 DNA reads as TGTGCCAGCAGTGACGCCCGGGGTGGGCAGGGGGCGAGATCACCCCTCCACTTT. The variable domain in full, with the rest retrieved from reference TRBV25-1 and TRBJ1-6, is EADIYQTPRYLVIGTGKKITLECSQTMGHDKMYWYQQDPGMELHLIHYSYGVNSTEKGDLSSESTVSRIRTEHFPLTLESARPSHTSQYLCASSDARGGQGARSPLHFGNGTRLTVT.

The V and J genes are TRBV9 and TRBJ1-1, with D perhaps matching TRBD1 (5 bases). The CDR3 length is 13 residues. The ends were cut back, 3 bases at V and 4 bases at J, with 10 bases in the middle. Germline lookup yields CDR1 SGDLS and CDR2 YYNGEE. The CDR3 sequence is CASSGEGITEAFF. The CDR3 DNA is TGTGCCAGCAGCGGAGAGGGGATCACTGAAGCTTTCTTT.

This chain uses TRBV4-3 with TRBJ1-2; D is possibly TRBD1 (6 bases). The V end was cut by 1 base, the J end by 4 bases, with 16 bases between. The CDR3 is 16 amino acids. CDR1 is LGHNA, CDR2 YSLEER, per germline. The CDR3 DNA reads TGCGCCAGCAGCCAAGCCGGATACAGGGACGGCTATGGCTACACCTTC. Amino acid sequence: CASSQAGYRDGYGYTF.

V gene TRBV30 combines with J gene TRBJ2-7; TRBD2 is a possible D gene (5 bases). The CDR3 is made up of 14 amino acids. CDR1 and CDR2 (germline): GTSNPN, SVGIG (reference sequence). V lost 2 bases to trimming and J lost 7 bases, with 18 bases between them. As DNA, the CDR3 is TGTGCCTGGAGTCCCTCCGCGCTCTGGAGGGAGCAGTACTTC. Its protein product is CAWSPSALWREQYF.

The V gene is TRBV12-5, the J gene TRBJ1-1, with a possible D match to TRBD1 (6 bases). This CDR3 spans 17 amino acids. V was pared by 1 base and J by 4 bases, with 19 bases between. In germline, CDR1 is LGHNT, CDR2 FRNRAP. This CDR3 is CASGLDKTGPLLTEAFF. In DNA, the CDR3 is TGTGCTAGTGGTTTGGATAAGACAGGACCCCTTCTCACTGAAGCTTTCTTT.

The rearrangement uses TRBV6-5 and TRBJ1-2, with a tentative D call TRBD1 (6 bases). Germline-derived CDR1 and CDR2 are MNHEY and SVGAGI. This CDR3 is 14 amino acids long. V dropped 6 bases and J dropped 7 bases, with 18 bases sitting between them. The CDR3 here is CASSLVQGQGGYTF. In nucleotides, the CDR3 is TGTGCCAGCAGCCTAGTACAGGGTCAAGGTGGCTACACCTTC.

The genes are TRBV7-2 and TRBJ2-1, with 10 bases lining up with TRBD2. The CDR3 is made up of 17 amino acids. CDR1 is SGHTA, CDR2 FQGNSA, per germline. Germline trimming cut 0 bases from V and 4 bases from J; bases unmatched to any gene: 6. The CDR3 reads CASSLADSGRRYNEQFF. The CDR3 DNA is TGTGCCAGCAGCTTAGCGGATAGCGGGAGGAGGTACAATGAGCAGTTCTTC.

This clone was observed a single time. The chain combines TRBV19 with TRBJ2-2, with D perhaps TRBD1 (5 bases). Germline values: CDR1 LNHDA, CDR2 SQIVND (reference sequence). The CDR3 has 16 residues. V lost 4 bases, J lost 3 bases, and 15 bases lay in between. The CDR3 DNA reads TGTGCCAGTAGTAGAGACAGCGTCCGAGACACCGGGGAGCTGTTTTTT. It codes for CASSRDSVRDTGELFF.

This chain's CDR3 is CASSYRGDEKLFF. The DNA for the CDR3 is TGTGCCAGCAGTTACAGGGGGGATGAAAAACTGTTTTTT. The chain is built from TRBV6-5 and TRBJ1-4; possibly TRBD1 for D (6 bases). Germline CDR1 MNHEY, CDR2 SVGAGI. The CDR3 consists of 13 residues. V was cut by 2 bases and J by 6 bases, with 7 bases left in between.